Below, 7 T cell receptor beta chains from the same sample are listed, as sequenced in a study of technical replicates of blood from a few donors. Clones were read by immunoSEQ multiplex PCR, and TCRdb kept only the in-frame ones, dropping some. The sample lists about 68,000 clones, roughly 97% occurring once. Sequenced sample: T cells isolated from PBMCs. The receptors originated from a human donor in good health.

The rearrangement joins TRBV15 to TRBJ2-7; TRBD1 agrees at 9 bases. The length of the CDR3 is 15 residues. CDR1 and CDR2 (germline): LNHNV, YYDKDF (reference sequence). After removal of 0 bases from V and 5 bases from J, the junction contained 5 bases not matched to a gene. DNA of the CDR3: TGTGCCACCAGCAGAGATGTAGGGACAGGGAACGAGCAGTACTTC. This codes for CATSRDVGTGNEQYF.

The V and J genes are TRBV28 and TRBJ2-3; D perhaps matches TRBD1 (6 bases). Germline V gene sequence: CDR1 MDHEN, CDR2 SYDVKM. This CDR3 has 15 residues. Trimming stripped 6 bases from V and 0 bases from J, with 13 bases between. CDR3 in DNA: TGTGCCAGCAGCCCACAGGGTCAAAGCACAGATACGCAGTATTTT. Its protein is CASSPQGQSTDTQYF.

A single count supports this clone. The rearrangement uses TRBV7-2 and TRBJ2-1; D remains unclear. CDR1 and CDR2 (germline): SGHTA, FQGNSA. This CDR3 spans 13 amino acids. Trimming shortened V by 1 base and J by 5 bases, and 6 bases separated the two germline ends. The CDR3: CASSLVRDNEQFF. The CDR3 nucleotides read TGTGCCAGCAGCTTAGTCCGGGACAATGAGCAGTTCTTC. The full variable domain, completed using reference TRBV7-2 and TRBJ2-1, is GAGVSQSPSNKVTEKGKDVELRCDPISGHTALYWYRQSLGQGLEFLIYFQGNSAPDKSGLPSDRFSAERTGGSVSTLTIQRTQQEDSAVYLCASSLVRDNEQFFGPGTRLTVL.

The CDR3 region has the DNA TGTGCCACCAGCAGAGACCAGCGGGAGTCCAATGAGCAGTTCTTC. Translating gives CATSRDQRESNEQFF. The chain links TRBV15 to TRBJ2-1, with 8 nucleotides matching TRBD2. The V segment lost 0 bases and the J segment 6 bases; nucleotides outside the gene matches: 4. Germline-derived CDR1 and CDR2 are LNHNV and YYDKDF (reference sequence). The CDR3 is 15 amino acids. Full variable domain (rest looked up from reference TRBV15 and TRBJ2-1): DAMVIQNPRYQVTQFGKPVTLSCSQTLNHNVMYWYQQKSSQAPKLLFHYYDKDFNNEADTPDNFQSRRPNTSFCFLDIRSPGLGDTAMYLCATSRDQRESNEQFFGPGTRLTVL.

CDR3 sequence: CASSQGPGYEQFF. In DNA form, the CDR3 reads TGCGCCAGCAGCCAGGGCCCAGGGTATGAGCAGTTCTTC. The J gene is TRBJ2-1, the V gene TRBV4-1; possibly TRBD1 for D (5 bases). The CDR3 spans 13 residues. V was clipped by 3 bases and J by 8 bases, with 11 bases between them. Germline V gene sequence: CDR1 MGHRA, CDR2 YSYEKL.

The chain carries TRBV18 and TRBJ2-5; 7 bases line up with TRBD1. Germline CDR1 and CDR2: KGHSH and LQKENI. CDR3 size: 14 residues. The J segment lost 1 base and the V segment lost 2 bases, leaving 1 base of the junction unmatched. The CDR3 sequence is CASSPRGPQETQYF. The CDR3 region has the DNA TGTGCCAGCTCACCAAGGGGGCCCCAAGAGACCCAGTACTTC.

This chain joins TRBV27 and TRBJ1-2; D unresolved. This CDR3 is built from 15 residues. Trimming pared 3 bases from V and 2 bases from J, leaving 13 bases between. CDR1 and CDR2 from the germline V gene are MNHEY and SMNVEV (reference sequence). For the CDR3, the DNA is TGTGCCAGCAGTTTTAGCGGTACAGCGAACTATGGCTACACCTTC. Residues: CASSFSGTANYGYTF.